The sequence of this TCR beta chain was determined in a study of cytomegalovirus exposure and HLA in healthy donors. The study, taken as a whole, reports: Analyzed later, most CMV-associated TCR beta chains appeared HLA-restricted. Previously analyzed data showed that most TCR beta V segments were productive at a frequency of about 90% or about 30%.

The PCR ran on 60 Vbeta and 13 Jbeta primers. This table comes from immunoSEQ multiplex PCR, and its TCRdb copy is limited to in-frame clones, with some not included. The sample consists of around 100,000 clones, roughly 80% of them appearing once. The germline CDR1 and CDR2 sequences are MDHEN and SYDVKM. V gave up 6 bases and J gave up 5 bases, with 16 bases separating them. The CDR3 covers 14 residues. As to this clone: Antigen unknown.

Sequencing was carried out using PBMCs. The sequence came from a female donor in good health and CMV-seropositive. The J gene is TRBJ1-2, the V gene TRBV28; D is perhaps TRBD1 (6 bases). CDR3 amino acids: CASRTLGAGYGYTF. CDR3 coding DNA: TGTGCCAGCAGGACCCTGGGGGCGGGTTATGGCTACACCTTC.